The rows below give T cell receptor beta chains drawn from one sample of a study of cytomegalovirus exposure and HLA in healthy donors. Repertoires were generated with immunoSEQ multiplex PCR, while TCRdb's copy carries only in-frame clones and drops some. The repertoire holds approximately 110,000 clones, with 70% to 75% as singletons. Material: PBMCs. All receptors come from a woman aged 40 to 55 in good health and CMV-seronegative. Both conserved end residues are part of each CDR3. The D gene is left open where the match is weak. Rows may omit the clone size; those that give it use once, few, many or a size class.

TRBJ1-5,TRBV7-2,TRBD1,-,TGTGCCAGCAGCCGGGACAGGGTTAGCAATCAGCCCCAGCATTTT,CASSRDRVSNQPQHF
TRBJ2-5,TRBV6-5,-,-,TGTGCCAGCAGCAAAAACGGACAGCAAGAGACCCAGTACTTC,CASSKNGQQETQYF
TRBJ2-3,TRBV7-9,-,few,TGTGCCAGCAGCGGTAGGGGGAGCACAGATACGCAGTATTTT,CASSGRGSTDTQYF
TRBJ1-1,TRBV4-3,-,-,TGCGCCAGCAGCCAAGATCTGGCAACGACTGAAGCTTTCTTT,CASSQDLATTEAFF
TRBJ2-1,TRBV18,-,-,TGTGCCAGCCTACAACAGGGTGAGCAGTTCTTC,CASLQQGEQFF
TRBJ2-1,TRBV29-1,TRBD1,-,TGCAGCGTCCACAGGGGGGAAAGCTCCTACAATGAGCAGTTCTTC,CSVHRGESSYNEQFF
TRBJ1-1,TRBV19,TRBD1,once,TGTGCCAGTAGTATTCGAGGGGGCGGCACTGAAGCTTTCTTT,CASSIRGGGTEAFF
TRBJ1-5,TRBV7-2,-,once,TGTGCCAGCAGCTTAGCCCTGGACAGACCAAATCAGCCCCAGCATTTT,CASSLALDRPNQPQHF
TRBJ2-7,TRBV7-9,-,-,TGTTCCAGCAGCTACGCCGGAGGGGACAGACTCTACGAGCAGTACTTC,CSSSYAGGDRLYEQYF
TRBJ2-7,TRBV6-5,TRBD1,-,TGTGCCAGCAGTAAGGACAGGGGGCCTTACGAGCAGTACTTC,CASSKDRGPYEQYF
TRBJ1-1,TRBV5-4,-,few,TGTGCCAGCACCAGGGACTTCCAGTTGACTGAAGCTTTCTTT,CASTRDFQLTEAFF
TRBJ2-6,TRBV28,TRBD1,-,TGTGCCAGCAGTTTAAGACAGGGTCTTGTCCGCTCTGGGGCCAACGTCCTGACTTTC,CASSLRQGLVRSGANVLTF
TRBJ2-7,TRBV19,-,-,TGTGCCAGTAGTTCCCCCTACGAGCAGTACTTC,CASSSPYEQYF
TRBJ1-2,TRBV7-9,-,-,TGTGCCAGCAGCATCGACAGGAGTAACTATGGCTACACCTTC,CASSIDRSNYGYTF
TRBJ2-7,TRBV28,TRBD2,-,TGTGCCAGCAGGTATAGCGGGAGCCCACGTTACGAGCAGTACTTC,CASRYSGSPRYEQYF
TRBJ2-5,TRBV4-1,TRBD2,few,TGCGCCAGCAGCCAAGAATGGCGGGGGGCGTTAAACTTC,CASSQEWRGALNF
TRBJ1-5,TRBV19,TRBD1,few,TGTGCCAGTAGTATTCTGAGCCACAGGGGTGCACTACAGCCCCAGCATTTT,CASSILSHRGALQPQHF
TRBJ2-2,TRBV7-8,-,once,TGTGCCAGCAGCTTAGTCAGCACCGGGGAGCTGTTTTTT,CASSLVSTGELFF
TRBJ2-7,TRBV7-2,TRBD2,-,TGTGCCAGCAGCTTAGGAGCGGGGGGCCGTTACGAGCAGTACTTC,CASSLGAGGRYEQYF
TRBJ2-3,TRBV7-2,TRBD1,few,TGTGCCAGCAGCTTATCGACAGGGGGCACAGATACGCAGTATTTT,CASSLSTGGTDTQYF
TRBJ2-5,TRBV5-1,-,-,TGCGCCAGCAGCTTGGGGTCGGGAGTAGGAGAGACCCAGTACTTC,CASSLGSGVGETQYF
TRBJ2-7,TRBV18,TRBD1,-,TGTGCCAGCTCACCACCAACAGGGGGGTATTACGAGCAGTACTTC,CASSPPTGGYYEQYF
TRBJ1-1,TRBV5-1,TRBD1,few,TGCGCCAGCAGCTTGGCCAGGGGGACGGATGAAGCTTTCTTT,CASSLARGTDEAFF
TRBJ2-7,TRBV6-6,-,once,TGTGCCAGCAGCTCCACCCGGGGGGCTTTCACCTACGAGCAGTACTTC,CASSSTRGAFTYEQYF